Following are 2 T cell receptor beta chains from one sample sequenced in a study of blood T cell repertoires in COVID-19. TCRdb's copy holds only in-frame clones and misses some; the assay was immunoSEQ multiplex PCR. The repertoire holds tens of thousands of clones, 83% seen once, with approximately 5.3% in the top ten. Sequences were obtained from peripheral blood. Source of these receptors: a human donor in a cohort sampled during active COVID-19.

This chain uses TRBV5-6 with TRBJ1-3; tentatively, D is TRBD1 (5 bases). The CDR3 contains 18 residues. Germline values: CDR1 SGHDT, CDR2 YYEEEE. V lost 4 bases, J lost 1 base, and 21 bases lay in between. This chain's CDR3 is CASSVQEAGRLSGNTIYF. The CDR3 DNA follows: TGTGCCAGCAGCGTACAGGAAGCCGGAAGGTTATCTGGAAACACCATATATTTT. The full variable domain, with the rest looked up from reference TRBV5-6 and TRBJ1-3, is DAGVTQSPTHLIKTRGQQVTLRCSPKSGHDTVSWYQQALGQGPQFIFQYYEEEERQRGNFPDRFSGHQFPNYSSELNVNALLLGDSALYLCASSVQEAGRLSGNTIYFGEGSWLTVV.

The chain links TRBV19 to TRBJ1-2; TRBD1 agrees at 7 bases. The length of the CDR3 is 13 residues. J lost 2 bases, V lost 8 bases, and 5 bases had no gene match. Germline V gene data show CDR1 as LNHDA and CDR2 as SQIVND (reference sequence). The chain's CDR3 is CASRQGGNYGYTF. CDR3 nucleotide sequence: TGTGCCAGTCGACAGGGAGGAAACTATGGCTACACCTTC.